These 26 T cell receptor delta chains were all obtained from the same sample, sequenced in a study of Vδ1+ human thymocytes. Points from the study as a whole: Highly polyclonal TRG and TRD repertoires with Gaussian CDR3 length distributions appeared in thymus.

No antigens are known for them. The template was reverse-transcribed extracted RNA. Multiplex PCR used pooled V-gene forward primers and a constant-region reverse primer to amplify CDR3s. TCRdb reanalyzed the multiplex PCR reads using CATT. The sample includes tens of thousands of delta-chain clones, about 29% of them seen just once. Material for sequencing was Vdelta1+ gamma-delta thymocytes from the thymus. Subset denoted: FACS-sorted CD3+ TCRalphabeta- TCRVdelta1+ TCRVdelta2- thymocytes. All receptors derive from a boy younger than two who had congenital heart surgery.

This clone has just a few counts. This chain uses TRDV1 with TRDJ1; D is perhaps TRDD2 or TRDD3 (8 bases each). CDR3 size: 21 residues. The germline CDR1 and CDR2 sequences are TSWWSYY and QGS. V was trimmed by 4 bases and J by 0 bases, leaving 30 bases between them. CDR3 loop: CALGAPASYGLLGVHTDKLIF. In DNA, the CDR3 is TGTGCTCTTGGGGCCCCAGCTTCCTACGGGTTACTGGGGGTCCACACCGATAAACTCATCTTT.

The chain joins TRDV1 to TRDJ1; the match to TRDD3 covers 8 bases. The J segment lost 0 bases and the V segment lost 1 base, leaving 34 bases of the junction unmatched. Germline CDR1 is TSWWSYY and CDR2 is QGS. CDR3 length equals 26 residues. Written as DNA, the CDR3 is TGTGCTCTTGGGGAACGGTGTGCCCCGCTACCTTCTGAATGGTGGGGGATTCTGAATTACACCGATAAACTCATCTTT. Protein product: CALGERCAPLPSEWWGILNYTDKLIF.

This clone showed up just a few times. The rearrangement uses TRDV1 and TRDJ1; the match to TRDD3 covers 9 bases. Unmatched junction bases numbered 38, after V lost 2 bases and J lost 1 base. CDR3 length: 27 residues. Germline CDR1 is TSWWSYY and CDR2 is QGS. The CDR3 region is CALGESHPSSSLAGGIPHPGGTDKLIF. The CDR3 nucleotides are TGTGCTCTTGGGGAATCGCATCCATCTTCCTCACTCGCAGGGGGGATACCTCACCCTGGGGGCACCGATAAACTCATCTTT.

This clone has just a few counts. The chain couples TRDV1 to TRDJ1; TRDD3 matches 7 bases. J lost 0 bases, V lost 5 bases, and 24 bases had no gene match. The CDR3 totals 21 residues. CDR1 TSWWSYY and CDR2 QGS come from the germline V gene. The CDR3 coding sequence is TGTGCTCTTGGGACCCCGCGGCCCGGCTACTGGGGATCCCTGTACACCGATAAACTCATCTTT. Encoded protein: CALGTPRPGYWGSLYTDKLIF.

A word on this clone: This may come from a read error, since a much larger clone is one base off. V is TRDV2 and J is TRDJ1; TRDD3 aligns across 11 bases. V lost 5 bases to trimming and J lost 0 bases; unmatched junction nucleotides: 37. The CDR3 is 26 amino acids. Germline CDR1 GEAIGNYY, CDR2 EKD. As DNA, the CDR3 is TGTGCCTGTGGGGCTCCCACTTCTGCTGGGGGATACTGTAAAGACCTGCCCTACGTGTACACCGATAAACTCATCTTT. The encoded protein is CACGAPTSAGGYCKDLPYVYTDKLIF.

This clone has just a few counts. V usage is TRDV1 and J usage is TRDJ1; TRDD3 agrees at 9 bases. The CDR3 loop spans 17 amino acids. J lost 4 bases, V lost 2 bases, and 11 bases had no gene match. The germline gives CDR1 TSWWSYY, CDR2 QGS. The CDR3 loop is CALGEMDGGILNDKLIF. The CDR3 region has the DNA TGTGCTCTTGGGGAAATGGACGGGGGGATACTTAACGATAAACTCATCTTT.

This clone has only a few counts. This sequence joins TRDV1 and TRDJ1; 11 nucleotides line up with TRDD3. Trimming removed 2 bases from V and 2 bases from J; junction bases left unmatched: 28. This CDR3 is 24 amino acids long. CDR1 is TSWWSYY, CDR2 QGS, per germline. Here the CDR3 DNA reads TGTGCTCTTGGGGAAGCAAGTGCTTCCTCAGTTCGTATTCATTACTGGGGGATAACCGATAAACTCATCTTT. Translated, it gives CALGEASASSVRIHYWGITDKLIF.

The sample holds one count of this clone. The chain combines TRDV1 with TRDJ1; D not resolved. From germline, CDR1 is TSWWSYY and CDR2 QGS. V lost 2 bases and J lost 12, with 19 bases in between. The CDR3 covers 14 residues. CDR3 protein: CALGESKLLDQIIF. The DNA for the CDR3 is TGTGCTCTTGGGGAAAGTAAGCTCCTCGATCAAATCATCTTT.

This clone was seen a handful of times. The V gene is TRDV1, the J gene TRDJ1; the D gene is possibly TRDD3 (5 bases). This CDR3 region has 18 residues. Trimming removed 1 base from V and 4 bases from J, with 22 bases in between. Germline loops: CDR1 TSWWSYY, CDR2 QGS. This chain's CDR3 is CALGEPSGCRGLYDKLIF. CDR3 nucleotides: TGTGCTCTTGGGGAACCCTCGGGGTGTCGGGGGCTATACGATAAACTCATCTTT.

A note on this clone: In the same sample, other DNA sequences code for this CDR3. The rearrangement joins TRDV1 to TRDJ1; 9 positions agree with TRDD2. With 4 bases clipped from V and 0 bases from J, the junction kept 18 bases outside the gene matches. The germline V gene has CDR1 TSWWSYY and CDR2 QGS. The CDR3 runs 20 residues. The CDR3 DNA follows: TGTGCTCTTGGGGGACACCTTCCTACGTGTACTTACCGTGACACCGATAAACTCATCTTT. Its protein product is CALGGHLPTCTYRDTDKLIF.

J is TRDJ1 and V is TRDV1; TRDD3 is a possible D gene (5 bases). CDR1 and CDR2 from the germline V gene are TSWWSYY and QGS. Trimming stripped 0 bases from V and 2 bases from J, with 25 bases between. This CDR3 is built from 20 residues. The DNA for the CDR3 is TGTGCTCTTGGGGAACTTTCCCCTAGGGATTCGGTGAGGGTGACCGATAAACTCATCTTT. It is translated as CALGELSPRDSVRVTDKLIF.

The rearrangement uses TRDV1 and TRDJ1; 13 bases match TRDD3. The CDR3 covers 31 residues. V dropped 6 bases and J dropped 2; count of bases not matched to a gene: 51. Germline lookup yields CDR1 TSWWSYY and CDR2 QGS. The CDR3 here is CALGSPPRAQLGDTRIRERSRAARSTDKLIF. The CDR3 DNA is TGTGCTCTTGGATCCCCTCCAAGGGCGCAACTGGGGGATACGCGTATCCGCGAGAGATCGCGAGCGGCGCGTTCGACCGATAAACTCATCTTT.

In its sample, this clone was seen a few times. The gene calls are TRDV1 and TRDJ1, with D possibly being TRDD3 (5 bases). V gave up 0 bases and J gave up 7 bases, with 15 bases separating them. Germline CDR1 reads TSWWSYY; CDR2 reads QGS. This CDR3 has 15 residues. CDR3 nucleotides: TGTGCTCTTGGGGAACTGGACGGCTCTGGGTTTAAACTCATCTTT. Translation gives CALGELDGSGFKLIF.

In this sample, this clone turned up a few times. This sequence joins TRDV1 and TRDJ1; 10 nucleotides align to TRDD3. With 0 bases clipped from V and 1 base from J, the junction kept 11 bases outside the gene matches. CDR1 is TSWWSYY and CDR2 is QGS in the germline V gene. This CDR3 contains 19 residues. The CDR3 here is CALGELRVGDTRGTDKLIF. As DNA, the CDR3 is TGTGCTCTTGGGGAACTTCGAGTGGGGGATACACGAGGCACCGATAAACTCATCTTT.

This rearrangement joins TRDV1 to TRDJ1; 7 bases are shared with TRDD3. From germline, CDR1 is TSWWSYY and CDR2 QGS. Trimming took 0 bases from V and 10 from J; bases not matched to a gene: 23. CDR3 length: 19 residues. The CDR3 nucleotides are TGTGCTCTTGGGGAACTAGTCGCCCCCCTGGGGGCCCACACCGATGGACTCATCTTT. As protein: CALGELVAPLGAHTDGLIF.

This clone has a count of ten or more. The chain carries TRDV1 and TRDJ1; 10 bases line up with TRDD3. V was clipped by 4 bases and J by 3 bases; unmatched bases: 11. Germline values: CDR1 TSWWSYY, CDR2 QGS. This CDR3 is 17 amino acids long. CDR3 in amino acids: CALGVQVLGDRADKLIF. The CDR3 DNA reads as TGTGCTCTTGGGGTCCAGGTACTGGGGGATCGTGCCGATAAACTCATCTTT.

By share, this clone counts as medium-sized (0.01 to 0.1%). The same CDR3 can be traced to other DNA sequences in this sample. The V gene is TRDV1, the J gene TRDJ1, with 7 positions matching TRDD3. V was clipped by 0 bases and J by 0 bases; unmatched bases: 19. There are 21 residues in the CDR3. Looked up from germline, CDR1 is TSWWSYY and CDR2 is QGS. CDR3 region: CALGELPPSYWGHPYTDKLIF. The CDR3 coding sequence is TGTGCTCTTGGGGAACTCCCTCCTTCTTACTGGGGCCATCCGTACACCGATAAACTCATCTTT.

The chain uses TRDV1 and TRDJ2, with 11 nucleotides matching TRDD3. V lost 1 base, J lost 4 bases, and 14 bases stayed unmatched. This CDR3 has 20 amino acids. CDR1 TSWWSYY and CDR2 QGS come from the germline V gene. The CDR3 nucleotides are TGTGCTCTTGGGGAACCCCTTCGCTTACTGGGGGATATACGGACAGCACAACTCTTCTTT. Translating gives CALGEPLRLLGDIRTAQLFF.

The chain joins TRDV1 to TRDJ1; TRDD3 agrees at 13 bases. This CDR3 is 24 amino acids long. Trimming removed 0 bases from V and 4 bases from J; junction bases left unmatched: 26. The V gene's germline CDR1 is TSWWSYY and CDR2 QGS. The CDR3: CALGELGAGDDFDWGIRGDDKLIF. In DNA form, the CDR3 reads TGTGCTCTTGGGGAACTCGGGGCCGGTGACGACTTCGACTGGGGGATACGCGGGGACGATAAACTCATCTTT.

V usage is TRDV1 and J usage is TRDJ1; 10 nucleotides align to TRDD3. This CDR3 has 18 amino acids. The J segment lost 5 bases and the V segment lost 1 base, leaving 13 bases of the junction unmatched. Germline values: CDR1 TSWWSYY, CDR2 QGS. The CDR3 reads CALGERLGDSVASDKLIF. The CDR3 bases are TGTGCTCTTGGGGAACGACTGGGGGATTCGGTCGCTTCGGATAAACTCATCTTT.

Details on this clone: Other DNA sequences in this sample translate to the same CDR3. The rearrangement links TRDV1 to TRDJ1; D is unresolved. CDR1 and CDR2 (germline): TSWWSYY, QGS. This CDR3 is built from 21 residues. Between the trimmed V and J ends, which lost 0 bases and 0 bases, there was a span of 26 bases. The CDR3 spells CALGELWPPSTGFPYTDKLIF. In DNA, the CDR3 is TGTGCTCTTGGGGAACTCTGGCCCCCATCGACCGGTTTTCCGTACACCGATAAACTCATCTTT.

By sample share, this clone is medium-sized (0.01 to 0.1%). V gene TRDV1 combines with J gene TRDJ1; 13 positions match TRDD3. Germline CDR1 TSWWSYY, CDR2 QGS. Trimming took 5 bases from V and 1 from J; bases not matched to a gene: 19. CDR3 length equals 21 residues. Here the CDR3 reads CALGKTFPPVLGDTSTDKLIF. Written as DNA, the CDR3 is TGTGCTCTTGGGAAGACTTTCCCCCCTGTACTGGGGGATACGTCCACCGATAAACTCATCTTT.

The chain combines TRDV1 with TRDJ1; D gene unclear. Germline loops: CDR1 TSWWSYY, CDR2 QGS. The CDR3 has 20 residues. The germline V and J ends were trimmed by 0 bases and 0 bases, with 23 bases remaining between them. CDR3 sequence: CALGELEAPPLNLYTDKLIF. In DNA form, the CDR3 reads TGTGCTCTTGGGGAACTAGAAGCCCCACCTCTCAATTTGTACACCGATAAACTCATCTTT.

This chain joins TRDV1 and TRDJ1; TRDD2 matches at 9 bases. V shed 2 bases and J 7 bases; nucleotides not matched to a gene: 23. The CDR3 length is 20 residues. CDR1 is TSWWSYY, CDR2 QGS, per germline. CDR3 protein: CALGEGRPSYHTWTAPKLIF. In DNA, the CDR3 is TGTGCTCTTGGGGAAGGAAGGCCTTCCTACCATACATGGACGGCCCCTAAACTCATCTTT.

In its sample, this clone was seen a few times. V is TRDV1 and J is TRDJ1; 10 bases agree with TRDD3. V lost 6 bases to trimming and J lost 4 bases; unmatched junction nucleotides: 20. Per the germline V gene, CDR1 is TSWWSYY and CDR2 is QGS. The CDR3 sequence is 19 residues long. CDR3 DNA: TGTGCTCTTGGCAAATCCTATAGGGGGGATACGCGTGTGGACGATAAACTCATCTTT. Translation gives CALGKSYRGDTRVDDKLIF.

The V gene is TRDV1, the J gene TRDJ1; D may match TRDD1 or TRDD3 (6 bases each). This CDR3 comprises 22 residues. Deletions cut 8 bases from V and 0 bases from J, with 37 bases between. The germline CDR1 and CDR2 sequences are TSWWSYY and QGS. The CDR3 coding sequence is TGTGCTCTTTCTAAATCCAATAGTAATACTGGGAGACTACGGTGTAACACCGATAAACTCATCTTT. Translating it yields CALSKSNSNTGRLRCNTDKLIF.